These T cell receptor beta chains were read from a single sample in a study of naive and memory T cell subsets. TCRdb redid the calling of the UMI-ligation and nested PCR reads with MiXCR, one entry per CDR3 protein. This table holds around 160,000 distinct CDR3 sequences, about 18% found once. The sample taken for sequencing was naive CD4+ T cells from blood. These receptors all stem from a human donor in good health. Both conserved end residues are part of each CDR3. Each record gives: clone size, V gene, CDR3 protein. Part of the rows lack a size; the others show once, few, many or a class for expanded clones.

. TRBV3-1 CASSPTGHSSNQPQHF
. TRBV19 CASSGGPGYTF
many TRBV15 CATSRDRLAGVRGAKNIQYF
. TRBV6-5 CASRGQGGGGNTIYF
few TRBV7-2 CASSYPGLAGGNEQFF
. TRBV5-1 CASSRVMGPEREQYF
. TRBV6-2/TRBV6-3 CASSFYRDSNQPQHF
few TRBV20-1 CSARRGGRNTGELFF
few TRBV7-2 CASSFQQGREKLFF
. TRBV10-3 CAINTGGGETQYF
few TRBV18 CASSSQIGTNEQYF
few TRBV12-3/TRBV12-4 CASSESGSFFWEQFF
few TRBV29-1 CSGGLAGVQFF
. TRBV6-5 CASRLQGANTEAFF
. TRBV5-4 CASSLGGGSGRDEQYF
few TRBV12-3/TRBV12-4 CASKGGSGRAFF
. TRBV3-1 CASSRGTSSNYGYTF
. TRBV10-3 CAISESNPGGFYEQYF
. TRBV2 CASRQLALQQYF
. TRBV29-1 CSGQVNTEAFF
few TRBV10-3 CATSPPYQETQYF
many TRBV29-1 CSVVAGTNTGELFF
few TRBV5-1 CASSLGGHQPQHF
few TRBV5-1 CASSLEPYEQYF
. TRBV5-1 CASSLVLPGGSGSGANVLTF
. TRBV12-3/TRBV12-4 CATRRADFFSGNTIYF
. TRBV20-1 CSAMMGAEGHEQFF
. TRBV6-2/TRBV6-3 CAGAFAEAGAYEQYF
few TRBV6-1 CASSELGGAGFREAQQYF
. TRBV28 CASSFRGSQHF
few TRBV12-3/TRBV12-4 CASSQGFRETQYF
. TRBV7-2 CASSSDYSSYEQYF
few TRBV5-1 CASSLQGRVSTDTQYF
. TRBV3-1 CASSQSGVSYEQYF
. TRBV3-1 CASTRITGDEQFF
few TRBV7-9 CASIGTEAFF